Below, one T cell receptor beta chain is given with its context. Its antigen is undetermined. One entry per CDR3 protein results from TCRdb running MiXCR on the reads. The sample yields hundreds of thousands of distinct CDR3 sequences, approximately 25% seen once. Per germline, CDR1 SGHDT and CDR2 YYEEEE. Trimming left V 4 bases short and J 6 bases short, with 20 bases between. The CDR3 contains 16 residues. This sample was included in a study of T cell repertoires in cytomegalovirus infection. Study summary: Public TCR beta signatures marked donors with CMV infection and the matching HLA.

Study results and limitations: Dominant in the ex vivo response were TCR beta clonotypes restricted by HLA-C and specific for CMV. CMV carriers having the relevant HLA were flagged by cumulative public TCR beta family frequency.

Sequencing was done on a sample of CD8+ T cells from PBMCs. The sequence came from a human donor in good health (CMV status not recorded). Some clones in this sample may be carry-over from other donors' samples. The genes are TRBV5-6 and TRBJ2-1; possibly TRBD2 for D (7 bases). CDR3: CASSRGAFGQLNEQFF. The CDR3 DNA is TGTGCCAGCAGCCGGGGGGCGTTTGGACAGCTCAATGAGCAGTTCTTC.